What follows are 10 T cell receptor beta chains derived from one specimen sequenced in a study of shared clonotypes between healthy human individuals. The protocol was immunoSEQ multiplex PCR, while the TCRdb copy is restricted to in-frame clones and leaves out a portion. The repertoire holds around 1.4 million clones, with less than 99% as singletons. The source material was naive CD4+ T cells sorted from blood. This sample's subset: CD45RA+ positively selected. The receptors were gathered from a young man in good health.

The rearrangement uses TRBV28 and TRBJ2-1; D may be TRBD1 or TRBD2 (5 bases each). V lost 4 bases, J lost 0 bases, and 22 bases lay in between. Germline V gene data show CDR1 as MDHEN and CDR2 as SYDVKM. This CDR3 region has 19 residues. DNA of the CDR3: TGTGCCAGCAGTTCCGAAACCTTTGGGACCAGACACTCCTACAATGAGCAGTTCTTC. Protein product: CASSSETFGTRHSYNEQFF.

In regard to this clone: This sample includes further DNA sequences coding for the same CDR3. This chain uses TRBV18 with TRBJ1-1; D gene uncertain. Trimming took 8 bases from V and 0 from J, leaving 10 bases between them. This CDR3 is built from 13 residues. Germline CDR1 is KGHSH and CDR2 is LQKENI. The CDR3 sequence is CASSDRVNTEAFF. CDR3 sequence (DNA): TGTGCCAGCAGCGATCGGGTGAACACTGAAGCTTTCTTT.

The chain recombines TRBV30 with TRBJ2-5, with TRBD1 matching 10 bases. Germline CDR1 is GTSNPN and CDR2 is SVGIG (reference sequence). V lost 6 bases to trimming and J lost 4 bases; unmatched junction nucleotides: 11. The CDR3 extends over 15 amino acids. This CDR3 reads CACHPPTGGSETQYF. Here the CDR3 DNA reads TGTGCCTGCCATCCTCCGACAGGGGGCTCAGAGACCCAGTACTTC.

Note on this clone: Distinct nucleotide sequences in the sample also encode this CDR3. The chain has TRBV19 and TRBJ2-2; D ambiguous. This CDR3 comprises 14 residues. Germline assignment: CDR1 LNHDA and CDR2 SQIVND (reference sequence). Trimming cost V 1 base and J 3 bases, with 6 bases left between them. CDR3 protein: CASSIVGDTGELFF. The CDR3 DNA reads TGTGCCAGTAGTATAGTGGGTGACACCGGGGAGCTGTTTTTT.

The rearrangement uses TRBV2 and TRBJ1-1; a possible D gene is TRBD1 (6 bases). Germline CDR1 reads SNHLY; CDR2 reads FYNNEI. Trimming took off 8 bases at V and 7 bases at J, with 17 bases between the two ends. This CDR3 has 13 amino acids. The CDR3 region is CASRRGQFGEAFF. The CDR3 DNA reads TGTGCCAGCCGGAGAGGACAGTTCGGTGAAGCTTTCTTT. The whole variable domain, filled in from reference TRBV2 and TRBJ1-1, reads EPEVTQTPSHQVTQMGQEVILRCVPISNHLYFYWYRQILGQKVEFLVSFYNNEISEKSEIFDDQFSVERPDGSNFTLKIRSTKLEDSAMYFCASRRGQFGEAFFGQGTRLTVV.

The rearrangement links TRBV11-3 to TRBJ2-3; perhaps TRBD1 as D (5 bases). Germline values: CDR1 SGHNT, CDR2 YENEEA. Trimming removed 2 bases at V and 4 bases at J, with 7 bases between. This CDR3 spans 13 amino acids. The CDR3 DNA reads TGTGCCAGCAGCTTAAAGGGGCCAGATACGCAGTATTTT. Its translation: CASSLKGPDTQYF.

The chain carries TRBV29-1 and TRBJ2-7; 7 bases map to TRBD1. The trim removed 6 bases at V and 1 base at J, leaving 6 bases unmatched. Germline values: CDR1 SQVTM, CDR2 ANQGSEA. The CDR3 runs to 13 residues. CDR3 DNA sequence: TGCAGCGTGAAAGGGGGCAGTTCCTACGAGCAGTACTTC. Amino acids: CSVKGGSSYEQYF.

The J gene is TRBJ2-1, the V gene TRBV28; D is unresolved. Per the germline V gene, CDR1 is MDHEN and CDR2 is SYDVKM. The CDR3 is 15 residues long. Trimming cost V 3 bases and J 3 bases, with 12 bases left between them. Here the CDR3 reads CASSFGLFIYNEQFF. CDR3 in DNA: TGTGCCAGCAGTTTCGGGCTCTTCATCTACAATGAGCAGTTCTTC.

This chain's CDR3 is CASSESSWGGRQSNEQFF. As DNA, the CDR3 is TGTGCCAGCAGTGAAAGCTCTTGGGGCGGGAGGCAGTCGAATGAGCAGTTCTTC. The chain recombines TRBV2 with TRBJ2-1; 8 nucleotides agree with TRBD2. The J segment lost 7 bases and the V segment lost 2 bases, leaving 16 bases of the junction unmatched. CDR1 and CDR2 from the germline V gene are SNHLY and FYNNEI. The CDR3 is 18 residues long.

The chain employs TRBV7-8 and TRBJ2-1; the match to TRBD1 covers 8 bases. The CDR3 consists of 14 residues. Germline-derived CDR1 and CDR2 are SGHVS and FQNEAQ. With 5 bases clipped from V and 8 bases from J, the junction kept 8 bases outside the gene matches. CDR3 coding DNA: TGTGCCAGCAGCCGAACGGACAGGGCCCATGAGCAGTTCTTC. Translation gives CASSRTDRAHEQFF.